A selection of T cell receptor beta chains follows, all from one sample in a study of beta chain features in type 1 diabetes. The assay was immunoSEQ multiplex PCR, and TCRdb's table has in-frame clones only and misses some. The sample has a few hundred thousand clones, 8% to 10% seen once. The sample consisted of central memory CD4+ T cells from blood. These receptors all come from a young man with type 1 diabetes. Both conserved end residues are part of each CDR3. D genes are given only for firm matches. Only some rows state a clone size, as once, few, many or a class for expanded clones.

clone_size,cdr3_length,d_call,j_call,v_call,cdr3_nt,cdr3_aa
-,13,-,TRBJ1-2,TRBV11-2,TGTGCCAGCAGCTTAAGCCCAAAGGATGGCTACACCTTC,CASSLSPKDGYTF
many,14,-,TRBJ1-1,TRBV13,TGTGCCAGCAGCGGAATGATCTCGGGCACTGAAGCTTTCTTT,CASSGMISGTEAFF
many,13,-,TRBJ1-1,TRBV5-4,TGTGCCAGCAGCTCTGCGGAGAACACTGAAGCTTTCTTT,CASSSAENTEAFF
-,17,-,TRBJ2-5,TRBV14,TGTGCCAGCAGCCAAGTCTACACCGGAGGGGCTCAAGAGACCCAGTACTTC,CASSQVYTGGAQETQYF
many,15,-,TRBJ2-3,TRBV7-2,TGTGCCAGCACGAAAACGCGTCAGTTCACAGATACGCAGTATTTT,CASTKTRQFTDTQYF
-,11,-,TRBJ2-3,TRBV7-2,TGTGCCAGCAGTTTTTCAGATACGCAGTATTTT,CASSFSDTQYF
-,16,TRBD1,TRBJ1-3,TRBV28,TGTGCCAGCAGTTTATGGGGACAGAGCTCTGGAAACACCATATATTTT,CASSLWGQSSGNTIYF
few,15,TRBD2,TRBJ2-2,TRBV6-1,TGTGCCAGCAATCTAGCGGGAGTAGACACCGGGGAGCTGTTTTTT,CASNLAGVDTGELFF
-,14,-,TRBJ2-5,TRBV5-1,TGCGCCAGCTTTAAGGAGGGGGCTGTGGAGACCCAGTACTTC,CASFKEGAVETQYF
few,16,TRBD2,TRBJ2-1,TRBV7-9,TGTGCCAGCAGCCGTTCTAGCGGGAGGGTATTCAATGAGCAGTTCTTC,CASSRSSGRVFNEQFF
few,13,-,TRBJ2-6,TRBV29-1,TGCAGCGTTGATGTCTCTGGGGCCAACGTCCTGACTTTC,CSVDVSGANVLTF
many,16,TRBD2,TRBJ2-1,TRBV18,TGTGCCAGCTCACCCCTACTAGCGGGAAGGTACAATGAGCAGTTCTTC,CASSPLLAGRYNEQFF
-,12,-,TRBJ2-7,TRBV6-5,TGTGCCAGCACCCCTAATGGAGGGGAGTCGTACTTC,CASTPNGGESYF
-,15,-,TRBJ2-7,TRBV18,TGTGCCAGCTCACCAGTAGGGAGCCCCGGGGACGAGCAGTACTTC,CASSPVGSPGDEQYF
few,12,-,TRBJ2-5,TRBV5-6,TGTGCCAGCAGCTTAGAGTCGGAGACCCAGTACTTC,CASSLESETQYF
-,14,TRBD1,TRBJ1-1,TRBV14,TGTGCCAGCAGCTTCCGGGACAGGCACACTGAAGCTTTCTTT,CASSFRDRHTEAFF
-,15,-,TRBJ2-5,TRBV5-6,TGTGCCAGCAGCACCATGGGTAGGGCCGGCGAGACCCAGTACTTC,CASSTMGRAGETQYF
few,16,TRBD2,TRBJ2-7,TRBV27,TGTGCCAGCGGTCGTAGCGGGCGCCGGTCGTCCTACGAGCAGTACTTC,CASGRSGRRSSYEQYF
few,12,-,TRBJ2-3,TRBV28,TGTGCCAGCAGTTCCTATATTGGTACGCAGTATTTT,CASSSYIGTQYF
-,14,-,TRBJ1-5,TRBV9,TGTGCCAGCAGCGCAGGGGCCTTGGATCAGCCCCAGCATTTT,CASSAGALDQPQHF
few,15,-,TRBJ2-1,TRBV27,TGTGCCAGCACCCCCCGAGGAGGAGTCTACAATGAGCAGTTCTTC,CASTPRGGVYNEQFF
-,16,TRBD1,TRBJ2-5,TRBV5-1,TGCGCCAGCAGCTTGAGAGGACAGGGGTTACAAGAGACCCAGTACTTC,CASSLRGQGLQETQYF
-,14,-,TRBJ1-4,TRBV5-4,TGTGCCAGCAGCTTGGGGGGGGATAATGAAAAACTGTTTTTT,CASSLGGDNEKLFF
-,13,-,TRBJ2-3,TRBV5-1,TGCGCCAGCAGCTTGCAGGGCCCAGATACGCAGTATTTT,CASSLQGPDTQYF
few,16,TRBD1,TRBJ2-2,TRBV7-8,TGTGCCAGCAGCAGGGACAGGGCGCCGTCCACCGGGGAGCTGTTTTTT,CASSRDRAPSTGELFF
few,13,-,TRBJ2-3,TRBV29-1,TGCAGCGTTGCAACAGGGTTTACAGATACGCAGTATTTT,CSVATGFTDTQYF
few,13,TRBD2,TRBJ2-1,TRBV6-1,TGTGCCAGCAAACTAGCGGGAGTAGGGGAGCAGTTCTTC,CASKLAGVGEQFF
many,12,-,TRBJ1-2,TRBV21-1,TGTGCCAGCATCGACCCGGGACAGGGAGGTGCCTTC,CASIDPGQGGAF
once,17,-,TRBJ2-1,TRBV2,TGTGCCAGCAGTCGATCCTATAGCGTGAGCTCCTACAATGAGCAGTTCTTC,CASSRSYSVSSYNEQFF
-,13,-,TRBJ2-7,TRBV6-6,TGTGCCAGCTCTGGGGACAACCTCGTCGAGCAGTACTTC,CASSGDNLVEQYF
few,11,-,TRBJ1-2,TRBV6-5,TGTGCCAGCAGAGATTCATATGGCTACACCTTC,CASRDSYGYTF
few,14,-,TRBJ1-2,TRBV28,TGTGCCAGCAGTTTATACAAGGACCCTAGGGGCTACACCTTC,CASSLYKDPRGYTF
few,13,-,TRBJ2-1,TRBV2,TGTGCCAGCAGGACAGACTCCTACAATGAGCAGTTCTTC,CASRTDSYNEQFF
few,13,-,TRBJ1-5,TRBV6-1,TGTGCCAGCAGTTCCCGTTACAATCAGCCCCAGCATTTT,CASSSRYNQPQHF
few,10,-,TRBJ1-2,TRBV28,TGTGCCAGCAACCGGAACGGCTACACCTTC,CASNRNGYTF
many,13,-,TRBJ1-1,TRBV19,TGTGCCAGTAGTGCCAGGACAGACACTGAAGCTTTCTTT,CASSARTDTEAFF
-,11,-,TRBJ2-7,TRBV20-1,TGCAGTGCTAGGCTAGAATACGAGCAGTACTTC,CSARLEYEQYF
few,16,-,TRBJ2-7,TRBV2,TGTGCCAGCAGTCTTCGCGGGACAGAACTCTCCTACGAGCAGTACTTC,CASSLRGTELSYEQYF
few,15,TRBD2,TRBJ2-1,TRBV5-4,TGTGCCAGCAGCCAAGGGCAACTAGCGCCGAATGAGCAGTTCTTC,CASSQGQLAPNEQFF
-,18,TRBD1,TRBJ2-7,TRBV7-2,TGTGCCAGCAGCGGCCTCGGGACAGGGGACGGGCCCTCCTACGAGCAGTACTTC,CASSGLGTGDGPSYEQYF
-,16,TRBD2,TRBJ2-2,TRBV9,TGTGCCAGCAGCGTAGGTCCCAGCGGGAGGACCGGGGAGCTGTTTTTT,CASSVGPSGRTGELFF
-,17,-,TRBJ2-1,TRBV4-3,TGCGCCAGCAGCTACCGTAAATCGAGGGTTGCCTACAATGAGCAGTTCTTC,CASSYRKSRVAYNEQFF
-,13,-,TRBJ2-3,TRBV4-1,TGCGCCAGCAGCCACCCCGAGGGGAGTACGCAGTATTTT,CASSHPEGSTQYF
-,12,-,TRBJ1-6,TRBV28,TGTGCCAGCAGTCAAGCCAGTCTCCGTCTCTACTTT,CASSQASLRLYF
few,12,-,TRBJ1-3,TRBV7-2,TGTGCCAGCAGCTTAACTGGAAACACCATATATTTT,CASSLTGNTIYF
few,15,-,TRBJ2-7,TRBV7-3,TGTGCCAGCAGCCCCGATCCAGGACATTACTACGAGCAGTACTTC,CASSPDPGHYYEQYF
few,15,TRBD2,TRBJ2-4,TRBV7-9,TGTGCCAGCAGCCGGCTAGCGGGAGGAGAAAACATTCAGTACTTC,CASSRLAGGENIQYF
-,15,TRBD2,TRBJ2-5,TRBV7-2,TGTGCCAGCAGCAGCATAGCGGGAAACCAAGAGACCCAGTACTTC,CASSSIAGNQETQYF
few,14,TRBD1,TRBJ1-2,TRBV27,TGTGCCAGCAGTTTAGGGGACAGTAGGTATGGCTACACCTTC,CASSLGDSRYGYTF
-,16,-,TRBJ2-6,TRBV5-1,TGCGCCAGCAGCCAATCACAGGGAGACGGGGCCAACGTCCTGACTTTC,CASSQSQGDGANVLTF
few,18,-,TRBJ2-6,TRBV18,TGTGCCAGCTCACCACCGAGGGGACTTATCTCTGGGGCCAACGTCCTGACTTTC,CASSPPRGLISGANVLTF
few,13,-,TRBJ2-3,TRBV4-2,TGTGCCAGCAGCTTGAACGGGCCAGATACGCAGTATTTT,CASSLNGPDTQYF